These T cell receptor beta chains were read from a single sample in a study of T cells after yellow fever vaccination. Via MiXCR, TCRdb re-called the 5' RACE reads, giving one row per CDR3 protein. The table includes some 420,000 distinct CDR3 sequences, roughly 20% detected once. The sequencing used PBMCs, collected before the yellow fever booster vaccination. These receptors were taken from a man aged 18 to 29 who received the YFV17D yellow fever vaccine. CDR3s include the opening cysteine and the closing phenylalanine or tryptophan. Each record gives: J gene, D gene, V gene, CDR3 length, clone size, CDR3 DNA, CDR3 protein. D genes are given only for firm matches. Rows may omit the clone size; those that give it use once, few, many or a size class.

j_call: TRBJ2-5
d_call: TRBD1
v_call: TRBV7-7
cdr3_length: 14
clone_size: NA
cdr3_nt: TGTGCCAGCAGCTATAGGACAGGGCAAGAGACCCAGTACTTC
cdr3_aa: CASSYRTGQETQYF

j_call: TRBJ1-1
d_call: TRBD1
v_call: TRBV5-1
cdr3_length: 16
clone_size: few
cdr3_nt: TGCGCCAGCAGCTTGGACCCCGGGACAGGGGTCACTGAAGCTTTCTTT
cdr3_aa: CASSLDPGTGVTEAFF

j_call: TRBJ2-3
d_call: NA
v_call: TRBV13
cdr3_length: 13
clone_size: NA
cdr3_nt: TGTGCCAGCAGCGGGAGTCCCACAGATACGCAGTATTTT
cdr3_aa: CASSGSPTDTQYF

j_call: TRBJ2-3
d_call: TRBD2
v_call: TRBV7-3
cdr3_length: 15
clone_size: NA
cdr3_nt: TGTGCCAGCAGCTTGGCGTCTAGCGGGGCGGATACGCAGTATTTT
cdr3_aa: CASSLASSGADTQYF

j_call: TRBJ2-3
d_call: NA
v_call: TRBV4-3
cdr3_length: 15
clone_size: many
cdr3_nt: TGCGCCAGCAGCCAAGAGGAAAGGACCGCAGATACGCAGTATTTT
cdr3_aa: CASSQEERTADTQYF

j_call: TRBJ2-5
d_call: NA
v_call: TRBV21-1
cdr3_length: 19
clone_size: NA
cdr3_nt: TGTGCCAGCAGCAAAACGGGGGCCGTTTATGAAACTGGACTTCTGGCCCAGTACTTC
cdr3_aa: CASSKTGAVYETGLLAQYF

j_call: TRBJ2-2
d_call: NA
v_call: TRBV20-1
cdr3_length: 14
clone_size: NA
cdr3_nt: TGCAGTGCTAGAGATCATCAGGGTGGCGGGGAGCTGTTTTTT
cdr3_aa: CSARDHQGGGELFF

j_call: TRBJ2-1
d_call: TRBD2
v_call: TRBV20-1
cdr3_length: 14
clone_size: few
cdr3_nt: TGCAGTGCTCGTAGCGGGGGGGCCTACAATGAGCAGTTCTTC
cdr3_aa: CSARSGGAYNEQFF

j_call: TRBJ2-3
d_call: NA
v_call: TRBV10-3
cdr3_length: 16
clone_size: NA
cdr3_nt: TGTGCCATCAGCCGAGAAGACAGTAGGACAACAGATACGCAGTATTTT
cdr3_aa: CAISREDSRTTDTQYF

j_call: TRBJ1-2
d_call: NA
v_call: TRBV7-9
cdr3_length: 13
clone_size: NA
cdr3_nt: TGTGCCAGCAGCTTACAGGGATCTACTGGCTACACCTTC
cdr3_aa: CASSLQGSTGYTF

j_call: TRBJ2-3
d_call: TRBD1
v_call: TRBV6-5
cdr3_length: 14
clone_size: NA
cdr3_nt: TGTGCCACCGGACAGGGGGCTAACACAGATACGCAGTATTTT
cdr3_aa: CATGQGANTDTQYF

j_call: TRBJ1-2
d_call: NA
v_call: TRBV4-1
cdr3_length: 14
clone_size: NA
cdr3_nt: TGCGCCAGCAGCCAAGGCTCGGGAGACTATGGCTACACCTTC
cdr3_aa: CASSQGSGDYGYTF

j_call: TRBJ2-3
d_call: TRBD2
v_call: TRBV20-1
cdr3_length: 15
clone_size: NA
cdr3_nt: TGCAGTGCTCGTTACGGGGGGTCGAAGACAGATACGCAGTATTTT
cdr3_aa: CSARYGGSKTDTQYF

j_call: TRBJ1-1
d_call: NA
v_call: TRBV12-3/TRBV12-4
cdr3_length: 14
clone_size: NA
cdr3_nt: TGTGCCAGCAGTTTGCAGGAGGGAAACACTGAAGCTTTCTTT
cdr3_aa: CASSLQEGNTEAFF

j_call: TRBJ1-5
d_call: TRBD1
v_call: TRBV5-8
cdr3_length: 14
clone_size: few
cdr3_nt: TGTGCCAGCAGCATCGGACAGGGAGGGCAGCCCCAGCATTTT
cdr3_aa: CASSIGQGGQPQHF

j_call: TRBJ2-7
d_call: NA
v_call: TRBV18
cdr3_length: 15
clone_size: few
cdr3_nt: TGTGCCAGCTCACCACTGCCAAGGGTTGTGCTGGGTTGGTACTTC
cdr3_aa: CASSPLPRVVLGWYF

j_call: TRBJ2-3
d_call: NA
v_call: TRBV12-3/TRBV12-4
cdr3_length: 13
clone_size: NA
cdr3_nt: TGTGCCAGCAGCCAAGACCTTGAGGATACGCAGTATTTT
cdr3_aa: CASSQDLEDTQYF

j_call: TRBJ1-1
d_call: NA
v_call: TRBV6-5
cdr3_length: 14
clone_size: few
cdr3_nt: TGTGCCAGCAGCCCGGGGGGAGTCTGGACTGAAGCTTTCTTT
cdr3_aa: CASSPGGVWTEAFF

j_call: TRBJ1-2
d_call: NA
v_call: TRBV6-5
cdr3_length: 14
clone_size: NA
cdr3_nt: TGTGCCAGCAGTTACCAGCCGGGGGCAGGCGGCTACACCTTC
cdr3_aa: CASSYQPGAGGYTF

j_call: TRBJ1-2
d_call: TRBD1
v_call: TRBV7-2
cdr3_length: 15
clone_size: few
cdr3_nt: TGTGCCAGCAGCACCCAACCCGGACAGGGGTATGGCTACACCTTC
cdr3_aa: CASSTQPGQGYGYTF

j_call: TRBJ2-5
d_call: NA
v_call: TRBV7-9
cdr3_length: 13
clone_size: NA
cdr3_nt: TGTGCCAGCAGCTTTCTAGACCAAGAGACCCAGTACTTC
cdr3_aa: CASSFLDQETQYF

j_call: TRBJ1-4
d_call: NA
v_call: TRBV28
cdr3_length: 12
clone_size: NA
cdr3_nt: TGTGCCAGCAGCCTCTTCCCCGAAAAACTGTTTTTT
cdr3_aa: CASSLFPEKLFF

j_call: TRBJ2-7
d_call: TRBD2
v_call: TRBV4-1
cdr3_length: 16
clone_size: few
cdr3_nt: TGCGCCAGCAGCCATTTTTACTTAGCGGGGGGGTCCGAGCAGTACTTC
cdr3_aa: CASSHFYLAGGSEQYF

j_call: TRBJ1-4
d_call: NA
v_call: TRBV5-1
cdr3_length: 14
clone_size: NA
cdr3_nt: TGCGCCAGCAGCTTTACCGGGAATAGGAGAAAACTGTTTTTT
cdr3_aa: CASSFTGNRRKLFF

j_call: TRBJ2-7
d_call: TRBD1
v_call: TRBV20-1
cdr3_length: 13
clone_size: NA
cdr3_nt: TGCAGTGCTTCCGGGACAGGGACGAACGAGCAGTACTTC
cdr3_aa: CSASGTGTNEQYF

j_call: TRBJ1-2
d_call: NA
v_call: TRBV4-3
cdr3_length: 15
clone_size: NA
cdr3_nt: TGCGCCAGCAGCCAGGGGACACGGCCTAGCTATGGCTACACCTTC
cdr3_aa: CASSQGTRPSYGYTF

j_call: TRBJ2-6
d_call: TRBD1
v_call: TRBV29-1
cdr3_length: 18
clone_size: few
cdr3_nt: TGCAGCGTCGAAAGAATCGGGACAGGGGGAGCTGGGGCCAACGTCCTGACTTTC
cdr3_aa: CSVERIGTGGAGANVLTF

j_call: TRBJ2-1
d_call: NA
v_call: TRBV7-8
cdr3_length: 14
clone_size: NA
cdr3_nt: TGTGCCAGCAGCTTTGGGGGGCCCCACAATGAGCAGTTCTTC
cdr3_aa: CASSFGGPHNEQFF

j_call: TRBJ2-5
d_call: TRBD1
v_call: TRBV4-2
cdr3_length: 14
clone_size: NA
cdr3_nt: TGTGCCAGCAGCCTTCAGGGACAGAAAGAGACCCAGTACTTC
cdr3_aa: CASSLQGQKETQYF

j_call: TRBJ2-5
d_call: NA
v_call: TRBV28
cdr3_length: 14
clone_size: NA
cdr3_nt: TGTGCCAGCAGTTTAACACAGTACCAAGAGACCCAGTACTTC
cdr3_aa: CASSLTQYQETQYF

j_call: TRBJ2-1
d_call: TRBD1
v_call: TRBV5-1
cdr3_length: 13
clone_size: few
cdr3_nt: TGCGCCAGCGCGGACAGGGGGCCTAATGAGCAGTTCTTC
cdr3_aa: CASADRGPNEQFF

j_call: TRBJ1-2
d_call: NA
v_call: TRBV7-2
cdr3_length: 13
clone_size: NA
cdr3_nt: TGTGCCAGCAAGCCACCCGAGGCCTATGGCTACACCTTC
cdr3_aa: CASKPPEAYGYTF

j_call: TRBJ2-1
d_call: NA
v_call: TRBV11-2
cdr3_length: 14
clone_size: NA
cdr3_nt: TGTGCCAGCAGCTTCCGTCTAACTCTGGCTGAGCAGTTCTTC
cdr3_aa: CASSFRLTLAEQFF

j_call: TRBJ2-1
d_call: NA
v_call: TRBV6-5
cdr3_length: 12
clone_size: NA
cdr3_nt: TGTGCCAGCAGAGAGGGCCCCAATGAGCAGTTCTTC
cdr3_aa: CASREGPNEQFF

j_call: TRBJ2-3
d_call: NA
v_call: TRBV5-1
cdr3_length: 14
clone_size: few
cdr3_nt: TGCGCCAGCAGCCGCGGACTGCCCCAGGATACGCAGTATTTT
cdr3_aa: CASSRGLPQDTQYF

j_call: TRBJ2-2
d_call: NA
v_call: TRBV5-5
cdr3_length: 14
clone_size: many
cdr3_nt: TGTGCCAGCAGCTTAATGCCGAACACCGGGGAGCTGTTTTTT
cdr3_aa: CASSLMPNTGELFF

j_call: TRBJ2-3
d_call: NA
v_call: TRBV6-5
cdr3_length: 12
clone_size: few
cdr3_nt: TGTGCCAGCAGGCCTAGGCCAGATACGCAGTATTTT
cdr3_aa: CASRPRPDTQYF

j_call: TRBJ2-5
d_call: TRBD2
v_call: TRBV9
cdr3_length: 15
clone_size: many
cdr3_nt: TGTGCCAGCAGCGTGTCGGGGGGTGCCCAAGAGACCCAGTACTTC
cdr3_aa: CASSVSGGAQETQYF

j_call: TRBJ2-1
d_call: TRBD2
v_call: TRBV12-3/TRBV12-4
cdr3_length: 11
clone_size: few
cdr3_nt: TGTGCCAGCATTGCCAGCGGGAGGGAGTTCTTC
cdr3_aa: CASIASGREFF

j_call: TRBJ1-5
d_call: NA
v_call: TRBV28
cdr3_length: 15
clone_size: NA
cdr3_nt: TGTGCCAGCAGTTTTGAGGGACTAGGCAATCAGCCCCAGCATTTT
cdr3_aa: CASSFEGLGNQPQHF

j_call: TRBJ2-7
d_call: TRBD1
v_call: TRBV25-1
cdr3_length: 14
clone_size: NA
cdr3_nt: TGTGCCAGCAGTGAGGGGACAGTCTCCTACGAGCAGTACTTC
cdr3_aa: CASSEGTVSYEQYF

j_call: TRBJ2-5
d_call: NA
v_call: TRBV28
cdr3_length: 13
clone_size: few
cdr3_nt: TGTGCCAGCAGTACCCGGGGGAAAGAGACCCAGTACTTC
cdr3_aa: CASSTRGKETQYF

j_call: TRBJ1-2
d_call: TRBD1
v_call: TRBV6-2/TRBV6-3
cdr3_length: 16
clone_size: NA
cdr3_nt: TGTGCCAGCAGTCACGGACAGGGGGCCTTGAACTATGGCTACACCTTC
cdr3_aa: CASSHGQGALNYGYTF

j_call: TRBJ1-6
d_call: NA
v_call: TRBV4-1
cdr3_length: 15
clone_size: NA
cdr3_nt: TGCGCCAGCAGGATCGGACAGAGCTATAATTCACCCCTCCACTTT
cdr3_aa: CASRIGQSYNSPLHF

j_call: TRBJ2-3
d_call: NA
v_call: TRBV4-3
cdr3_length: 15
clone_size: few
cdr3_nt: TGCGCCAGCAGCCAAGATCTTTCTGCCACAGATACGCAGTATTTT
cdr3_aa: CASSQDLSATDTQYF

j_call: TRBJ2-5
d_call: NA
v_call: TRBV2
cdr3_length: 14
clone_size: NA
cdr3_nt: TGTGCCAGCAGTGGTTCGAGGGGTGGCGAGACCCAGTACTTC
cdr3_aa: CASSGSRGGETQYF

j_call: TRBJ2-2
d_call: NA
v_call: TRBV7-2
cdr3_length: 12
clone_size: few
cdr3_nt: TGTGCCAGCAACGGGGACACCGGGGAGCTGTTTTTT
cdr3_aa: CASNGDTGELFF

j_call: TRBJ1-2
d_call: NA
v_call: TRBV15
cdr3_length: 13
clone_size: NA
cdr3_nt: TGTGCCACCAGCAGAGATAAGGTCTATGGCTACACCTTC
cdr3_aa: CATSRDKVYGYTF

j_call: TRBJ2-1
d_call: NA
v_call: TRBV27
cdr3_length: 14
clone_size: few
cdr3_nt: TGTGCCAGCAGCCCCCCTAGCGCCAACAATGAGCAGTTCTTC
cdr3_aa: CASSPPSANNEQFF

j_call: TRBJ2-3
d_call: NA
v_call: TRBV18
cdr3_length: 13
clone_size: NA
cdr3_nt: TGTGCCAGCTCACCAGACCTCACAGATACGCAGTATTTT
cdr3_aa: CASSPDLTDTQYF

j_call: TRBJ2-7
d_call: NA
v_call: TRBV4-3
cdr3_length: 13
clone_size: NA
cdr3_nt: TGCGCCAGCAGCCAAGATCGCCCGTCCGAGCAGTACTTC
cdr3_aa: CASSQDRPSEQYF

j_call: TRBJ2-7
d_call: NA
v_call: TRBV10-2
cdr3_length: 12
clone_size: NA
cdr3_nt: TGCGCCAGCAGTGATGGAGGGGCCGAGCAGTACTTC
cdr3_aa: CASSDGGAEQYF